This T cell receptor beta chain is drawn from a study of blood T cell repertoires in COVID-19. This CDR3 comprises 16 residues. Trimming cost V 4 bases and J 5 bases; bases outside gene matches: 7. CDR1 is MGHDK and CDR2 is SYGVNS in the germline V gene. Study processing details: Reference gene primers were amplified, and this amplification served to estimate nucleated cell counts. Data came from immunoSEQ multiplex PCR; TCRdb stores just in-frame clones and leaves some out. From that table come the V and J calls and clone size; the DNA was used to work out D and trimming. Of a few hundred thousand clones listed, 87% are singletons.

The sequenced sample consisted of peripheral blood. The chain carries TRBV25-1 and TRBJ1-4; TRBD1 agrees at 10 bases. The source is a man in his late teens or twenties with active or convalescent COVID-19. The CDR3 region has the DNA TGTGCCAGCAGTGTGCATCCGGGACAGGGGAATGAAAAACTGTTTTTT. Translated: CASSVHPGQGNEKLFF.